This T cell receptor (beta chain) was documented in a study of blood T cell repertoires in COVID-19. The V gene's germline CDR1 is SGHRS and CDR2 YFSETQ. Germline trimming cut 5 bases from V and 3 bases from J; bases unmatched to any gene: 8. CDR3 length equals 14 residues. This clone came up a few times. The repertoire was sequenced with immunoSEQ multiplex PCR; TCRdb's copy has only in-frame clones and lacks some. The sample has 99,000 or so clones, around nine tenths seen once. Sequenced material: peripheral blood. The rearrangement uses TRBV5-1 and TRBJ2-7; 7 bases line up with TRBD1. The TCR sequence derives from a human donor in a cohort sampled during active COVID-19. The CDR3 spells CASRPRQGNYEQYF. CDR3 sequence (DNA): TGCGCCAGCAGACCCCGACAGGGTAACTACGAGCAGTACTTC.